Listed below are T cell receptor beta chains from one sample, sequenced in a study of T cell responses to AZD1222 COVID-19 vaccine. TCRdb's copy holds only in-frame clones and misses some; the assay was immunoSEQ multiplex PCR. The data hold roughly 69,000 clones, with about four fifths observed a single time. The sequencing here drew on peripheral blood, taken 28 days after the second AZD1222 dose. Every receptor here comes from an adult who received the AZD1222 COVID-19 vaccine. CDR3s leave out the opening cysteine and the closing phenylalanine or tryptophan.

>TRBV11-3|TRBJ1-1
ASSLDRVNTEAF
>TRBV5-8|TRBJ1-3
ASSLAPGGSGNTIY
>TRBV11-2|TRBJ2-1
ASSLGWPYNEQF
>TRBV20-1|TRBJ2-7
SASAGTGHN
>TRBV28|TRBJ1-5
ASSLGGYNQPQH
>TRBV30|TRBJ1-2
AWNRDESYGYT
>TRBV6-5|TRBJ1-6
ASRRGFNSPLH
>TRBV5-1|TRBJ2-7
ASSLVDTYYEQY
>TRBV5-5|TRBJ2-5
ASSLGQGQETQY
>TRBV7-2|TRBJ2-5
ASSSRRGPQETQY
>TRBV3-1/TRBV3-2|TRBJ1-1
ASSPAVGGTEAF
>TRBV19|TRBJ1-6
ASSIPRRQGATSPLH
>TRBV21-1|TRBJ1-1
ASSKKGITAMTEAF
>TRBV5-4|TRBJ2-2
ASSFRGGVGELF
>TRBV5-1|TRBJ1-4
ASSLGQGTNEKLF
>TRBV5-1|TRBJ2-5
ASQVGSQETQY
>TRBV30|TRBJ1-4
AWGGTGIRKATNEKLF
>TRBV9|TRBJ2-2
ASSVDYTGELF
>TRBV29-1|TRBJ1-5
SVGSGIGQPQH
>TRBV30|TRBJ1-1
AWSGQGRTEAF
>TRBV15|TRBJ2-7
ATSALIRGSYEQY
>TRBV4-2|TRBJ1-2
ASSRFGQINYGYT
>TRBV24-1|TRBJ1-5
ATSDSGGEHQPQH
>TRBV7-9|TRBJ2-6
ASSFHLRAGANVLT
>TRBV7-2|TRBJ1-5
ASSLYSPGRGYQPQH
>TRBV6-5|TRBJ1-2
ASSPVAGANYGYT
>TRBV5-1|TRBJ2-1
ASSLGQTHNEQF
>TRBV18|TRBJ1-1
ASSPEETMNTEAF
>TRBV5-8|TRBJ1-2
ASSLIHTDHT